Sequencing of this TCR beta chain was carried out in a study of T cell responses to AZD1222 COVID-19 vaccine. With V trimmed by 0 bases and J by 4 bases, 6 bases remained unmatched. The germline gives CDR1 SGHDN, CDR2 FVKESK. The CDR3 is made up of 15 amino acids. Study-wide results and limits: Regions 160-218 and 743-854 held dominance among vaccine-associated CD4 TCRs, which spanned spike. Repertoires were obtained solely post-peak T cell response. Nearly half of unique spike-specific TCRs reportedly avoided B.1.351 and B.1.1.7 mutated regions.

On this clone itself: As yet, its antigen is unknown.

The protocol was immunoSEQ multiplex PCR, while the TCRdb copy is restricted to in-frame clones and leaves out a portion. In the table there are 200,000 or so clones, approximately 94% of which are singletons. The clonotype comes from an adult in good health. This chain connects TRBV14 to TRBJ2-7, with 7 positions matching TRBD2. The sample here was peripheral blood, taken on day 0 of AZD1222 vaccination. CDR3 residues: CASSQDPASGYEQYF. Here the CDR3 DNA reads TGTGCCAGCAGCCAAGATCCGGCTAGCGGTTACGAGCAGTACTTC.